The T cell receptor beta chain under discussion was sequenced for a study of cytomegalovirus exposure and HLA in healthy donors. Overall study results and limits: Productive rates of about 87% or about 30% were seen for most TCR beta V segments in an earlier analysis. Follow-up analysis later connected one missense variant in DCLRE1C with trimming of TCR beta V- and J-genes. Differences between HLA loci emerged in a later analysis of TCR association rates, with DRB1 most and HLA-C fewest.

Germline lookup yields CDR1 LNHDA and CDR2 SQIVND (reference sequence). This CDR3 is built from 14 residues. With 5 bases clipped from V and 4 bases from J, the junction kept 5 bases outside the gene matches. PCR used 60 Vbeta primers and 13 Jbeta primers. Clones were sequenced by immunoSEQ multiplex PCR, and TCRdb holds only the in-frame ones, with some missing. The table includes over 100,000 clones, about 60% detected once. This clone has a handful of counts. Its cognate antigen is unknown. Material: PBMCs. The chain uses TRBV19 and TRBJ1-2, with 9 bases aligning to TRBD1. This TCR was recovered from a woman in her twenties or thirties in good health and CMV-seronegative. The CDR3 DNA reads TGTGCCAGTAGTGAGGGACAGGGTATCTATGGCTACACCTTC. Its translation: CASSEGQGIYGYTF.